This T cell receptor beta chain derives from a study of early stage breast cancer tumors. TCRdb's copy holds only in-frame clones and misses some; the assay was immunoSEQ multiplex PCR. The sample yields more than 55,000 clones, roughly 80% seen once. As for this clone: Other nucleotide sequences in the sample specify the same CDR3.

Germline loops: CDR1 LGHNA, CDR2 YNFKEQ. V was clipped by 6 bases and J by 6 bases, with 14 bases between them. The CDR3 contains 13 residues. The chain couples TRBV4-2 to TRBJ1-2, with TRBD1 as a possible D gene (5 bases). The clonotype originates from a person aged 30 to 40 with breast cancer. The sequenced sample was blood. CDR3 protein: CASSQGDKDGYTF. In DNA form, the CDR3 reads TGTGCCAGCAGTCAGGGTGACAAGGATGGCTACACCTTC.